The rows below give T cell receptor beta chains drawn from one sample of a study of beta chain features in type 1 diabetes. TCRdb's table, derived via immunoSEQ multiplex PCR, lists solely in-frame clones and lacks some. Here the sample spans about 180,000 clones, 7.5% to 8.5% being singletons. Sequencing was done on a sample of central memory CD4+ T cells from blood. The source of these receptors is a man between 18 and 35 years old with type 1 diabetes. CDR3s include the opening cysteine and the closing phenylalanine or tryptophan. The order of the fields is J gene, clone size, V gene, D gene, CDR3 protein, CDR3 DNA. The D gene is left open where the match is weak. Clone size is given for some rows only: seen once, a few or many times, or a class if the clone is expanded.

TRBJ2-1 - TRBV20-1 TRBD2 CSASREDEQFF TGCAGTGCTAGTCGGGAGGATGAGCAGTTCTTC
TRBJ2-7 - TRBV28 - CASSLYSTAYEQYF TGTGCCAGCAGTTTATACTCGACAGCCTACGAGCAGTACTTC
TRBJ1-2 - TRBV15 - CATREMTGARDYGYTF TGTGCCACCAGAGAGATGACTGGGGCACGGGACTATGGCTACACCTTC
TRBJ2-3 - TRBV30 - CAWSEGVGFGTDTQYF TGTGCCTGGAGTGAAGGGGTAGGATTTGGCACAGATACGCAGTATTTT
TRBJ2-1 few TRBV4-2 - CASSPERVSSYNEQFF TGTGCCAGCAGCCCCGAACGGGTGAGCTCCTACAATGAGCAGTTCTTC
TRBJ2-4 - TRBV7-2 TRBD1 CASSFKGQGALWYF TGTGCCAGCAGCTTTAAAGGACAGGGGGCATTGTGGTACTTC
TRBJ2-7 - TRBV19 TRBD1 CASSIAGQQSSYEQYF TGTGCCAGTAGTATAGCGGGACAGCAAAGCTCCTACGAGCAGTACTTC
TRBJ2-7 few TRBV6-5 - CASSRDGQSYEQYF TGTGCCAGCAGTCGCGATGGACAGTCCTACGAGCAGTACTTC
TRBJ2-2 few TRBV28 - CASSSTNTGELFF TGTGCCAGCAGTTCCACGAACACCGGGGAGCTGTTTTTT
TRBJ2-5 - TRBV29-1 TRBD1 CSVDRRDSIQETQYF TGCAGCGTGGATAGACGGGACAGTATACAAGAGACCCAGTACTTC
TRBJ2-6 - TRBV5-6 - CASSLRRGSGANVLTF TGTGCCAGCAGCTTGCGGAGGGGCTCTGGGGCCAACGTCCTGACTTTC
TRBJ2-7 - TRBV27 - CASSRGYNYEQYF TGTGCCAGCAGCCGGGGGTACAACTACGAGCAGTACTTC
TRBJ2-7 few TRBV28 - CASSFLGADYEQYF TGTGCCAGCAGTTTTCTGGGGGCGGACTACGAGCAGTACTTC
TRBJ2-2 - TRBV18 TRBD1 CASLEAGTGGTGELFF TGTGCCAGCTTAGAAGCCGGGACAGGGGGCACCGGGGAGCTGTTTTTT
TRBJ2-6 - TRBV5-1 - CASRTYTSGANVLTF TGCGCCAGCAGGACATATACCTCTGGGGCCAACGTCCTGACTTTC
TRBJ1-1 few TRBV19 TRBD1 CASSITGGGTEAFF TGTGCCAGTAGTATAACAGGGGGAGGCACTGAAGCTTTCTTT
TRBJ1-2 - TRBV14 - CASSHGRAYGYTF TGTGCCAGCAGCCATGGCAGGGCATATGGCTACACCTTC
TRBJ2-7 - TRBV29-1 - CSVDQGPSYEQYF TGCAGCGTTGATCAGGGCCCGTCCTACGAGCAGTACTTC
TRBJ1-5 - TRBV10-3 TRBD1 CAISGTGGNQPQHF TGTGCCATCAGTGGGACAGGGGGCAATCAGCCCCAGCATTTT
TRBJ2-1 many TRBV25-1 - CASSDYGLPNNEQFF TGTGCCAGCAGTGATTACGGACTCCCCAACAATGAGCAGTTCTTC
TRBJ2-3 few TRBV28 - CASSPGGAATDTQYF TGTGCCAGCAGTCCTGGGGGGGCAGCGACAGATACGCAGTATTTT
TRBJ1-6 few TRBV6-5 TRBD1 CAISRGWNSPLHF TGTGCCATCTCCAGGGGGTGGAATTCACCCCTCCACTTT
TRBJ2-7 few TRBV30 - CAWSALGGGSYEQYF TGTGCCTGGAGTGCCCTGGGAGGGGGTTCCTACGAGCAGTACTTC
TRBJ1-2 few TRBV28 - CASAEGVGYGYTF TGTGCCAGCGCTGAAGGGGTGGGGTATGGCTACACCTTC
TRBJ2-1 - TRBV5-6 - CASTFGTYLYNEQFF TGTGCCAGCACCTTCGGGACATATCTATACAATGAGCAGTTCTTC